This TCR beta chain was identified during a study of PD-1 blockade in classical Hodgkin lymphoma. Brentuximab vedotin exposure varied, and every patient relapsed after autologous stem cell transplantation. Sequencing was performed with immunoSEQ multiplex PCR; in TCRdb, only in-frame clones are kept and a portion is missing. The data contain about 99,000 clones, roughly 81% of them singletons. V lost 4 bases to trimming and J lost 3 bases; unmatched junction nucleotides: 5. CDR1 SGHNT and CDR2 YYREEE come from the germline V gene (reference sequence). CDR3 length: 14 residues. Remarks on this clone: Its matching antigen is unknown.

Study-wide results and limits: Any patient who commenced nivolumab under 1 year after ASCT was excluded. Significantly greater TCR diversity emerged by C4D1 in CD4+ cells but not CD8+ cells.

The V and J genes are TRBV5-4 and TRBJ1-1; 8 bases are a match to TRBD1. This receptor was taken from a human donor with classical Hodgkin lymphoma. The sample in question was peripheral blood mononuclear cells (PBMCs), obtained before the second cycle of nivolumab. The CDR3 loop is CASSQGAEDTEAFF. The CDR3 DNA reads TGTGCCAGCAGCCAGGGGGCGGAGGACACTGAAGCTTTCTTT. Supplemented by reference TRBV5-4 and TRBJ1-1, the full variable domain reads ETGVTQSPTHLIKTRGQQVTLRCSSQSGHNTVSWYQQALGQGPQFIFQYYREEENGRGNFPPRFSGLQFPNYSSELNVNALELDDSALYLCASSQGAEDTEAFFGQGTRLTVV.